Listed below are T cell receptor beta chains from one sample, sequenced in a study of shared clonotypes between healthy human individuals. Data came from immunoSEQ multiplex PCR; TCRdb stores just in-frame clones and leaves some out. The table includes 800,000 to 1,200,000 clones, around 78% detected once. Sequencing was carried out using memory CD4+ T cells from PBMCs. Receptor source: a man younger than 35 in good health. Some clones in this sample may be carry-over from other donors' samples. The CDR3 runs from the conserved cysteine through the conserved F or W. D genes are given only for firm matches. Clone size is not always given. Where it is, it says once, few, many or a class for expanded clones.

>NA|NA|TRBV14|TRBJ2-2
CASSQGSGELFF
TGTGCCAGCAGCCAAGGTTCCGGGGAGCTGTTTTTT
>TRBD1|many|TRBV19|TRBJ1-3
CASSTGRQGLSGNTIYF
TGTGCCAGTAGTACGGGGCGACAGGGCCTCTCTGGAAACACCATATATTTT
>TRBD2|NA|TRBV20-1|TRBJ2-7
CSAALAEEQYF
TGCAGTGCGGCACTAGCGGAAGAGCAGTACTTC
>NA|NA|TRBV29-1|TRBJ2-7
CSVALWGASYEQYF
TGCAGCGTCGCCTTGTGGGGGGCTTCCTACGAGCAGTACTTC
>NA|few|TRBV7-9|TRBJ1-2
CASSRGQSPNYGYTF
TGTGCCAGCAGCCGCGGACAGTCCCCTAACTATGGCTACACCTTC
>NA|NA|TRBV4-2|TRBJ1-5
CASSQGWGLGNQPQHF
TGTGCCAGCAGCCAAGGGTGGGGGCTGGGTAATCAGCCCCAGCATTTT
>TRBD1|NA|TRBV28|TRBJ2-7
CASSFFRDSSYEQYF
TGTGCCAGCAGTTTCTTCCGGGACAGCTCCTACGAGCAGTACTTC
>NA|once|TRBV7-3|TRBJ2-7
CASSQIGGAYDYEQYF
TGTGCCAGCAGTCAAATTGGGGGCGCCTATGACTACGAGCAGTACTTC
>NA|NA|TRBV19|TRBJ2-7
CATRPTGAYEQYF
TGTGCCACCCGGCCCACCGGAGCCTACGAGCAGTACTTC
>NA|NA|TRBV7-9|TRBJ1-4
CASSPTATNEKLFF
TGTGCCAGCAGCCCTACCGCAACTAATGAAAAACTGTTTTTT
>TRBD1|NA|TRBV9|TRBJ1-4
CASSLRSGQGTEKLFF
TGTGCCAGCAGCCTTCGCTCGGGACAGGGGACTGAAAAACTGTTTTTT
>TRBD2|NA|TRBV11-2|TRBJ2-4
CASSLAGVGNIQYF
TGTGCCAGCAGCTTGGCGGGAGTGGGGAACATTCAGTACTTC
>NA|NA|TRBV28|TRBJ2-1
CASSLAGRNEQFF
TGTGCCAGCAGTTTAGCAGGTAGGAATGAGCAGTTCTTC
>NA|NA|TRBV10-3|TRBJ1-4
CAISDPKDEKLFF
TGTGCCATCAGTGATCCAAAGGATGAAAAACTGTTTTTT
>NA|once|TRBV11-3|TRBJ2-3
CASSLGRQDTQYF
TGTGCCAGCAGCCTCGGGCGGCAGGATACGCAGTATTTT
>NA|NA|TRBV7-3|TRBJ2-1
CASSLSRDQGDNEQFF
TGTGCCAGCAGCTTATCACGGGACCAAGGAGACAATGAGCAGTTCTTC
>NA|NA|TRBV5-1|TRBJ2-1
CASSLTPDSSYNEQFF
TGCGCCAGCAGCTTGACCCCGGACAGCTCCTACAATGAGCAGTTCTTC
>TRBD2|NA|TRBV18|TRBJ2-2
CASSPLVLAGNTGELFF
TGTGCCAGCTCACCACTGGTGCTAGCGGGGAACACCGGGGAGCTGTTTTTT
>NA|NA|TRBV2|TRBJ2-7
CASSAGSPARPLF
TGTGCCAGCAGTGCCGGGAGTCCCGCACGACCCCTTTTC
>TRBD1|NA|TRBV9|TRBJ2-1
CASSGGMWTGVYNEQFF
TGTGCCAGCAGCGGTGGAATGTGGACAGGGGTATACAATGAGCAGTTCTTC
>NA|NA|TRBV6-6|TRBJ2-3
CASTRVPSTDTQYF
TGTGCCAGCACGCGGGTACCTAGCACAGATACGCAGTATTTT
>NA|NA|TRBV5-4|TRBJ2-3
CASSEGRSTDTQYF
TGTGCCAGCAGCGAGGGACGTAGCACAGATACGCAGTATTTT
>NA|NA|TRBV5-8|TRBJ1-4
CASSSGLNEKLFF
TGTGCCAGCAGCTCGGGCCTAAATGAAAAACTGTTTTTT
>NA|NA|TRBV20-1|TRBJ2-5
CSAPQAGTQYF
TGCAGTGCCCCCCAGGCGGGAACCCAGTACTTC
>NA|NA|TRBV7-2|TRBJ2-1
CASSLEGRGWVDEQFF
TGTGCCAGCAGCTTAGAGGGCAGGGGCTGGGTCGATGAGCAGTTCTTC
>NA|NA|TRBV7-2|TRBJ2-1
CASSLGLNRQQFF
TGTGCCAGCAGCTTAGGCCTGAATAGACAGCAGTTCTTC
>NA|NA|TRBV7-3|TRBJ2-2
CASSLATAGELFF
TGTGCCAGCAGCTTGGCTACTGCCGGGGAGCTGTTTTTT